The T cell receptor beta chain under discussion was sequenced for a study of T-cell memory formation after mild COVID-19 (TCRdb year 2021). In terms of the full investigation: TCR sequence clusters from the two donors were largely donor specific. T-cell clones expanding and contracting after mild COVID-19 in a couple of donors were tracked by longitudinal TCRalpha and TCRbeta repertoire sequencing. The cohort comprised two young, previously healthy adult volunteers, one female and one male. The research as a whole found: SARS-CoV-2 specificity of the second-wave clones peaking on day 37 was not confirmed. Contracting CD4+ clones turned up mainly in the CM and EM memory subsets, whereas EMRA was where CD8+ clones were enriched. The study covered only a couple of mild cases, and larger cohorts including severe cases with pre-infection samples were considered necessary. Clones that contracted from day 15 to 85 showed balanced CD4/CD8 phenotypes, whereas a second wave of clones that expanded from day 15 to 37 leaned towards CD4+. The detection of some responding clones in pre-infection memory suggests that pre-existing cross-reactive memory T cells joined the SARS-CoV-2 response.

The table lists this clonotype with a few counts. Its antigen is unknown. Per-base qualities were not stored, and no clone one base away is much larger. PBMCs were isolated by Ficoll-Paque density gradient centrifugation. For sequencing, an Illumina NovaSeq 6000 was employed. Using 5'RACE with constant-segment primers, TCRalpha and TCRbeta cDNA libraries were constructed, with sample barcodes and unique molecular identifiers added in the process. RNA was extracted from every sample with Trizol reagent. Library amplification was performed in two PCR steps, and a second sample barcode and Illumina TruSeq adapters were introduced in the second step. Sequencing of libraries was performed on an Illumina NovaSeq with 2 x 150 bp paired-end reads. In the paper's pipeline: Demultiplexing of reads and collapsing into UMI-guided consensus sequences were performed with migec v1.2.7. Using mixcr v2.1.11, UMI consensuses were aligned to TRA and TRB V and J templates and then assembled into clonotypes. Clonotypes were classified as expanded or contracted when called significant by both edgeR and NoisET, with noise models trained on biological replicates. For edgeR calls, a false discovery rate-adjusted p below 0.01 and a log2 fold-change threshold of 1 were applied. As an exploratory analysis of dynamics, max-normalized trajectories of the 1000 most abundant clonotypes were examined by PCA with hierarchical clustering. Separately sequenced CD4+ and CD8+ repertoires were used to assign the CD4 or CD8 phenotype of responding clones. TCRdb applied fastp at Q25 and MiXCR to the public reads, then kept only in-frame beta chains. Rows merge per CDR3 protein into single entries with the most common DNA and genes. The V and J calls were determined by TCRdb, not by the authors. The sample contains 150,000 to 200,000 distinct CDR3 sequences, 20% to 25% of them found a single time. The leading ten clones occupy 23% of the sample.

V is shortened by 4 bases, J by 0 bases, and the region joining them spans 10 bases. The CDR3 measures 15 amino acids from cysteine to phenylalanine. Of all the DNA, just the CDR3 is kept, 45 bases in frame from base 1. CDR1 and CDR2, looked up from the germline V gene, are SGHTA and FQGNSA. The sequence was collected from an adult woman who had mild COVID-19 (a few samples of this study predate the infection). The sample titles of this study are shuffled in the database, so cell type and time point are left out; the donor was told from shared clones. The sequencing input was PBMCs or a T cell subset sorted from them (not recorded which). This chain is built from TRBV7-2 and TRBJ2-1; the D gene lacks a confident call. The CDR3: CASSSDVSSYNEQFF. The nucleotides are TGTGCCAGCAGCTCGGACGTAAGCTCCTACAATGAGCAGTTCTTC.